The present T cell receptor beta chain was sequenced within a study of OX40 agonist ivuxolimab in advanced cancers. The overall study: Subjects had a mean age of about 57 years, with a range of about 23 to 85; more than 70% were male.

The table came from immunoSEQ multiplex PCR; TCRdb's copy has only in-frame clones and leaves some out. This sample has under 60,000 clones; 90% occur once, and the top ten carry approximately 5%. Concerning this clone itself: Its specificity is not known.

General study points: The mean number of expanded clones was higher in CD8+ T cells than in CD4+.

The TCR sequence derives from an adult with an advanced solid tumor such as melanoma, head and neck, liver or kidney cancer. The sample consisted of CD4+ or CD8+ T cells sorted from blood, taken in a trial of the OX40 agonist ivuxolimab.

CDR3 region: CAISAFADKDTQYF. CDR3 bases: TGTGCCATCAGTGCGTTCGCAGACAAAGATACGCAGTATTTT. The V and J genes are TRBV10-3 and TRBJ2-3; D unresolved. Germline V gives CDR1 ENHRY, CDR2 SYGVKD. V was pared by 4 bases and J by 5 bases, with 13 bases between. This CDR3 region has 14 residues.